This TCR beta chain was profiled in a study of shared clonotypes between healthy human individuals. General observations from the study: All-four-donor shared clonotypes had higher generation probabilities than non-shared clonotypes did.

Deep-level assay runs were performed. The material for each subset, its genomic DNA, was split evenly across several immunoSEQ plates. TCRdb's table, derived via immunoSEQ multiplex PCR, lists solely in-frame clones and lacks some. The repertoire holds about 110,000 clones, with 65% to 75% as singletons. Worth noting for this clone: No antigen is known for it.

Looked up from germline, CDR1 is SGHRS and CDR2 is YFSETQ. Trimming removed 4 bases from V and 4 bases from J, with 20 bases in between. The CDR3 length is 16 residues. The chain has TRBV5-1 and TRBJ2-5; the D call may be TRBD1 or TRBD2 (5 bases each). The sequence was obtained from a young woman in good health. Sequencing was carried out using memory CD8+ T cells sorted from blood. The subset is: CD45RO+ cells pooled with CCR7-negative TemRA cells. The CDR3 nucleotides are TGCGCCAGCAGCCCGGCGCAGGGCGGGCATGTAGAGACCCAGTACTTC. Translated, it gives CASSPAQGGHVETQYF.